This TCR beta chain was recovered during a study of T cell repertoires in cytomegalovirus infection. To note about this clonotype: Its target is not known.

Germline CDR1 and CDR2: SNHLY and FYNNEI. The CDR3 contains 16 residues. V was pared by 5 bases and J by 5 bases, with 10 bases of the junction left unmatched. Study-wide results and caveats: CMV carriers with the relevant HLA were identified by cumulative public TCR beta family frequency. Dominant in the ex vivo response were TCR beta clonotypes restricted by HLA-C and specific for CMV.

TCRdb re-analysed the reads in MiXCR, keeping a single row per CDR3 protein. The sample includes about 310,000 distinct CDR3 sequences, about 9.1% of them seen just once. The sample taken for sequencing was PBMCs. V and J are TRBV2 and TRBJ2-5, with 11 bases aligning to TRBD2. This clonotype originated in a human donor in good health (CMV status not recorded). Some clones in this sample may be carry-over from other donors' samples. The CDR3 reads CASSTGLAGGGETQYF. For the CDR3, the DNA is TGTGCCAGCAGTACCGGACTAGCGGGTGGAGGGGAGACCCAGTACTTC.